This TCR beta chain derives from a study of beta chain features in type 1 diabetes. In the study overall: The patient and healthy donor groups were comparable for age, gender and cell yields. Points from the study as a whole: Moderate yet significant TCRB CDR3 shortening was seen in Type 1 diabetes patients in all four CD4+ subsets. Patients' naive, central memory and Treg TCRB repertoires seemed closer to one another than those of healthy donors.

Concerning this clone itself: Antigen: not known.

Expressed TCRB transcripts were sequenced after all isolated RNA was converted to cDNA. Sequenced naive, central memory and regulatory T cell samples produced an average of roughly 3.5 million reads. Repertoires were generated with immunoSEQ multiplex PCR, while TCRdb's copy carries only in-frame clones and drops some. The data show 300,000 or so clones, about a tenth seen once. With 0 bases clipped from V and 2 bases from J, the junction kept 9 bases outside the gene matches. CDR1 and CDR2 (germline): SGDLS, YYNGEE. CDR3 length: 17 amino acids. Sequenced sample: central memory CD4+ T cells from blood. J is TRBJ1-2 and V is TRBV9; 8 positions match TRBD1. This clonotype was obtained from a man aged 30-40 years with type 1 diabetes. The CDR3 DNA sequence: TGTGCCAGCAGCGTAGCCCCCAGGGCAGGGGGCAACTATGGCTACACCTTC. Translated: CASSVAPRAGGNYGYTF.